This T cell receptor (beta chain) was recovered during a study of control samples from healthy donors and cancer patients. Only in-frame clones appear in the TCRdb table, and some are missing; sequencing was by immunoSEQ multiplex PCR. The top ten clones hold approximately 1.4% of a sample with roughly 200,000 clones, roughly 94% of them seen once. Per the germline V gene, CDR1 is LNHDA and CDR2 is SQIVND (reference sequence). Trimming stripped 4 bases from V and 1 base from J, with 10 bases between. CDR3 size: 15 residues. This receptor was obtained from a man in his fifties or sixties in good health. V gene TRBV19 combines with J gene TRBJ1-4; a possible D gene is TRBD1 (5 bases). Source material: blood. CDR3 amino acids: CASSTGGRTNEKLFF. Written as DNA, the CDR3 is TGTGCCAGTAGTACCGGGGGACGAACTAATGAAAAACTGTTTTTT.